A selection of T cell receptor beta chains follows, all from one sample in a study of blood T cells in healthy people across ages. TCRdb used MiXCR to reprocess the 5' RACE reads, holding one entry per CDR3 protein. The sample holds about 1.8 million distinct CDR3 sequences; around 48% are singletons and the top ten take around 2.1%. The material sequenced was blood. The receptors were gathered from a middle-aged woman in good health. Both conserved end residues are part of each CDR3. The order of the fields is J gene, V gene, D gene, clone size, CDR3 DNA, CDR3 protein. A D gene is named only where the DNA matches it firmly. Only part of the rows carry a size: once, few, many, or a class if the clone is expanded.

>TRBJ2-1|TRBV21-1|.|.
TGTGCCAGCAGCAAATCCGGCGCGGGGGGGCCCGCGATCCATGAGCAGTTCTTC
CASSKSGAGGPAIHEQFF
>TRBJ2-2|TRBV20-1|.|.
TGCAGTGCTAGAGAGCTAGCGAGCGGGGAGCTGTTTTTT
CSARELASGELFF
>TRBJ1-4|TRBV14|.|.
TGTGCCAGCAGCCAAGATCCGGCCTCCGGGGGAAAACTGTTTTTT
CASSQDPASGGKLFF
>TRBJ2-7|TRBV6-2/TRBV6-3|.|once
TGTGCCAGCAGCGAACCTCAGGTTTACGAGCAGTACTTC
CASSEPQVYEQYF
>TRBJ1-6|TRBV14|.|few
TGTGCCAGCAGCCAACTCTCGGATTCACCCCTCCACTTT
CASSQLSDSPLHF
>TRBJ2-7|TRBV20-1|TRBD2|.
TGCAGTGCTAGTGCACCTAGCGGGGGGTCCTACAATGAGCAGTACTTC
CSASAPSGGSYNEQYF
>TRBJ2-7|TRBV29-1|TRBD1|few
TGCAGCGTTGGGGGACAGGGAGGCGAGCAGTACTTC
CSVGGQGGEQYF
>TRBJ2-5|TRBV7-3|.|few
TGTGCCAGCAGCTTAGGGGGGAGCGTTGGAGAGACCCAGTACTTC
CASSLGGSVGETQYF
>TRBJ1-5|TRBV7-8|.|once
TGTGCCAGCAGCTTAGATGGGCAGGGATGGAGCAATCAGCCCCAGCATTTT
CASSLDGQGWSNQPQHF
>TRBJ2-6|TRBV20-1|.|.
TGCAGTGCTAGAGATCATAAATTTGGCTCTGGGGCCAACGTCCTGACTTTC
CSARDHKFGSGANVLTF
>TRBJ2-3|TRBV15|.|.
TGTGCCACCAGCAGAGATGGGGAGGATACGCAGTATTTT
CATSRDGEDTQYF
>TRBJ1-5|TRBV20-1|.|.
TGCAGTGCTAGTAGCAGGGGAAACTGGGCCCAGCATTTT
CSASSRGNWAQHF
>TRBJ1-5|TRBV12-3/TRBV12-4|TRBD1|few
TGTGCCAGCAGCTCCGGGACAGGGATTCAGCCCCAGCATTTT
CASSSGTGIQPQHF
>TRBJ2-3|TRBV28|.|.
TGTGCCAGCAGTTTAGCCGACACATTCTCCACAGATACGCAGTATTTT
CASSLADTFSTDTQYF
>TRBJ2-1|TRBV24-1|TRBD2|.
TGTGCCACCAGCGATTATAGCGGGGGGGCAGAGGGGCAGTTCTTC
CATSDYSGGAEGQFF
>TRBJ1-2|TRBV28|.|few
TGTGCCAGCAGTTTAGGGGTCGGCGGCAACTATGGCTACACCTTC
CASSLGVGGNYGYTF
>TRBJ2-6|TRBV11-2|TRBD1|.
TGTGCCAGCAGCCCTCAGCCAGGACAGGGCGGATCTGGGGCCAACGTCCTGACTTTC
CASSPQPGQGGSGANVLTF
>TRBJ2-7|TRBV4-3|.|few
TGCGCCAGCAGCCAAGGCAGGGGGGGACTAGACATCGAGCAGTACTTC
CASSQGRGGLDIEQYF
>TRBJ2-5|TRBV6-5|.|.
TGTGCCAGCAGCGGGGAGTACCAAGAGACCCAGTACTTC
CASSGEYQETQYF
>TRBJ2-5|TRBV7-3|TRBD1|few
TGTGCCAGCAGCTCTACCGGGACAGGAGTGATGGAGACCCAGTACTTC
CASSSTGTGVMETQYF
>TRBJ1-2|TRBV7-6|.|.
TGTGCCAGCAGCCCCGGGGACATATCTGGCTACACCTTC
CASSPGDISGYTF
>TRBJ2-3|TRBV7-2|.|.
TGTGCCAGCAGCTTAATTCCGGGGAAGGTCTCCGATACGCAGTATTTT
CASSLIPGKVSDTQYF
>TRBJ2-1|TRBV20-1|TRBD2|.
TGCAGTGCCCAACCGGGACTAGCGTCCAATGAGCAGTTCTTC
CSAQPGLASNEQFF
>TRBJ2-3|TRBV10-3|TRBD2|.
TGTGCCATCAGTTGGAGGGAAGGGCTAGCGGGGGGAGACATGGATACGCAGTATTTT
CAISWREGLAGGDMDTQYF
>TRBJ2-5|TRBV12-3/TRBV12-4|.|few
TGTGCCAGCAGGGTACAGGGTGTGGAGGAGACCCAGTACTTC
CASRVQGVEETQYF
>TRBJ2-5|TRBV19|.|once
TGTGCCAGTAGTATAGCAGGGTCCCAAGAGACCCAGTACTTC
CASSIAGSQETQYF
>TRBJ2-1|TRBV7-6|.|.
TGTGCCAGCAGCTTAGACCCAGCAAACAATGAGCAGTTCTTC
CASSLDPANNEQFF
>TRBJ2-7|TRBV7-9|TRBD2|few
TGTGCCAGCAGCCGTCCGCTAGCGGGGATCTCCTACGAGCAGTACTTC
CASSRPLAGISYEQYF
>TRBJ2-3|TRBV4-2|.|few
TGTGCCAGCAGCCATTCGACGGTGGCGCAGTATTTT
CASSHSTVAQYF
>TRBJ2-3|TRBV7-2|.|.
TGTGCCAGCAGGTCACTCGGGGCTCGCGCAGATACGCAGTATTTT
CASRSLGARADTQYF
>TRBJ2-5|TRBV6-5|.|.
TGTGCCAGCAGTTACTATGGACAGAGGGAGACCCAGTACTTC
CASSYYGQRETQYF
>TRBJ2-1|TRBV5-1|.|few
TGCGCCAGCAGCTTCCCGGGGAATTACAATGAGCAGTTCTTC
CASSFPGNYNEQFF
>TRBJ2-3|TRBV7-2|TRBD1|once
TGTGCCAGCAGCTTAGCCCTACAGGGGGCGCCCGATACGCAGTATTTT
CASSLALQGAPDTQYF
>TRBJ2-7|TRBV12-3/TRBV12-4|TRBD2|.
TGTGCCAGCAGTTCGGGGGGGATCTACAATGAGCAGTACTTC
CASSSGGIYNEQYF
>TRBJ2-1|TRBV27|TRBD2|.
TGTGCCAGCAGTCCGGGGGGGCTAAACAATGAGCAGTTCTTC
CASSPGGLNNEQFF
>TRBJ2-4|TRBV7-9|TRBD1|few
TGTGCCAGCAGCTTGTACCGGGACAGGGGTACCAAAAACATTCAGTACTTC
CASSLYRDRGTKNIQYF
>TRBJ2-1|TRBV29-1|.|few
TGCAGCGTTCAACCGGCAGGGCCCTACAATGAGCAGTTCTTC
CSVQPAGPYNEQFF
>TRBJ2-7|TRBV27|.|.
TGTGCCAGCAGTTTATCAAAGGCTAGCGAGCAGTACTTC
CASSLSKASEQYF
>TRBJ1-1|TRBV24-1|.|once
TGTGCCACCAGTGATACGGGAAAGAACACTGAAGCTTTCTTT
CATSDTGKNTEAFF
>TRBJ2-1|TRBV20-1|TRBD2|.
TGCAGTGCTAGGTATGCTAGCGGGGGGGCCTACAATGAGCAGTTCTTC
CSARYASGGAYNEQFF
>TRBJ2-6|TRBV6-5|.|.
TGTGCCAGCACATCATTCCCCACAGGGGCCAACGTCCTGACTTTC
CASTSFPTGANVLTF
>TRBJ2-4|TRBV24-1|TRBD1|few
TGTGCCACCAGTGACCGGACAGGGCCTGTGGCCAAAAACATTCAGTACTTC
CATSDRTGPVAKNIQYF
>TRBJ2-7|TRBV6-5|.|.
TGTGCCAGCAGCTCCCAGGATGGGACAACCCAGTACTTC
CASSSQDGTTQYF
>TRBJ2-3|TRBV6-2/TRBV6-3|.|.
TGTGCCAGCGGAAAAGATATTCCAGATACGCAGTATTTT
CASGKDIPDTQYF
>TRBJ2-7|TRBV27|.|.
TGTGCCAGCAGTATCTACGCCAAGAGCTACGAGCAGTACTTC
CASSIYAKSYEQYF
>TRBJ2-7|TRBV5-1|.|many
TGCGCCTCACGGAGGGACTCCTACGAGCAGTACTTC
CASRRDSYEQYF
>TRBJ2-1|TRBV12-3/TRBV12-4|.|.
TGTGCCAGCAGCTTTAGCAGCAATGAGCAGTTCTTC
CASSFSSNEQFF
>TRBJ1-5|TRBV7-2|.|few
TGTGCCAGCAGCTTAAAAGGAGGGGATCAGCCCCAGCATTTT
CASSLKGGDQPQHF
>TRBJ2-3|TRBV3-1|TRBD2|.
TGTGCCAGCAGCCACCGGGGGGGCGGAAATACGCAGTATTTT
CASSHRGGGNTQYF
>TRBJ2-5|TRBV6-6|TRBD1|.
TGTGCCAGCAGACCCAGACAGGGAGAGACCCAGTACTTC
CASRPRQGETQYF
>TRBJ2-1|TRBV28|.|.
TGTGCCAGCACACGGGACTCTATGGGTGGCAATGAGCAGTTCTTC
CASTRDSMGGNEQFF
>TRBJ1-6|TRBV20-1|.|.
TGCAGTGCTCTTAACGAACCTAATTCACCCCTCCACTTT
CSALNEPNSPLHF
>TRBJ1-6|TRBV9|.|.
TGTGCCAGCAGCGTAGGGAAAGGGGGTAGCGGATACTCCTATAATTCACCCCTCCACTTT
CASSVGKGGSGYSYNSPLHF
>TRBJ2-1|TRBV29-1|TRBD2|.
TGCAGCGTAGCGGGGGGGATCCGGAGCTCCTACAATGAGCAGTTCTTC
CSVAGGIRSSYNEQFF
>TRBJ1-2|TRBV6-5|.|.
TGTGCCAGCAGTTACAACGGCCCAGGCAGGGTGTATGGCTACACCTTC
CASSYNGPGRVYGYTF
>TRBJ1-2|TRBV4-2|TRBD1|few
TGTGCCAGCAGCCAAGATGTGCGGGCGGGACAGGGGGCGAATTTTCATGGCTACACCTTC
CASSQDVRAGQGANFHGYTF
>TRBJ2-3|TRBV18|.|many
TGTGCCAGCAGCCCCGTGAGCACAGATACGCAGTATTTT
CASSPVSTDTQYF
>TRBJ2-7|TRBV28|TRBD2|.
TGTGCCAGCAGTTCCGGAGGGAGGGGCTCCTACGAGCAGTACTTC
CASSSGGRGSYEQYF
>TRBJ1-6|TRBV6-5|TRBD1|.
TGTGCCAGCATCCTTACCTCGGGACAGGTGACCTCACCCCTCCACTTT
CASILTSGQVTSPLHF